The clone carrying this T cell receptor beta chain came up a few times. Its antigen is undetermined. This entry is derived from a study of T cell repertoires in cytomegalovirus infection. About the study: Through public TCR beta signatures, both CMV infection and matching HLA type were indicated. Study observations and caveats: The ex vivo response was dominated by HLA-C-restricted CMV-specific TCR beta clonotypes. Summed public TCR beta family frequency identified CMV carriers bearing the relevant HLA.

CDR3 length equals 15 residues. The ends were cut back, 5 bases at V and 2 bases at J, with 15 bases in the middle. Germline-derived CDR1 and CDR2 are SGHAT and FQNNGV. TCRdb independently ran MiXCR on the reads; one entry per CDR3 protein. The table shows about 700,000 distinct CDR3 sequences, with 33% occurring only once. This specimen was cultured PBMCs, taken from culture after CMV antigen stimulation. The chain couples TRBV11-2 to TRBJ2-5, with D possibly matching TRBD1 (6 bases). This receptor was obtained from a human donor in good health (CMV status not recorded). Some clones in this sample may be carry-over from other donors' samples. CDR3 bases: TGTGCCAGCAGCCCCGACGGGACACAACAAGAGACCCAGTACTTC. Translated: CASSPDGTQQETQYF.